The clone carrying this T cell receptor beta chain was found a few times. Its matching antigen is unknown. These data are taken from a study of CD8 T cells in ankylosing spondylitis. Study observations and caveats: Matched synovial fluid from ankylosing spondylitis patients was reported to be enriched for disease-linked clones. Earlier work had already found some motif variants in reactive arthritis synovial fluid and blood. A TCR beta motif of about eight highly homologous variants seemed to mark ankylosing spondylitis blood.

The authors made TCR beta libraries by quantitative 5'-RACE with molecular barcodes. TCRdb re-analysed the 5' RACE reads in MiXCR, keeping a single row per CDR3 protein. The data show roughly 440,000 distinct CDR3 sequences, approximately 17% seen once. The receptor comes from a male donor with ankylosing spondylitis. Sequenced: blood, either unsorted or a sorted T cell fraction (not recorded which).

The chain's CDR3 is CASSPPRQEIYEQYF. CDR3 nucleotide sequence: TGTGCCAGCAGCCCCCCCCGACAGGAGATCTACGAGCAGTACTTC. This sequence joins TRBV6-1 and TRBJ2-7, with a tentative D call TRBD1 (6 bases). V was clipped by 6 bases and J by 3 bases, with 18 bases between them. CDR1 MNHNS and CDR2 SASEGT come from the germline V gene. The CDR3 consists of 15 residues.